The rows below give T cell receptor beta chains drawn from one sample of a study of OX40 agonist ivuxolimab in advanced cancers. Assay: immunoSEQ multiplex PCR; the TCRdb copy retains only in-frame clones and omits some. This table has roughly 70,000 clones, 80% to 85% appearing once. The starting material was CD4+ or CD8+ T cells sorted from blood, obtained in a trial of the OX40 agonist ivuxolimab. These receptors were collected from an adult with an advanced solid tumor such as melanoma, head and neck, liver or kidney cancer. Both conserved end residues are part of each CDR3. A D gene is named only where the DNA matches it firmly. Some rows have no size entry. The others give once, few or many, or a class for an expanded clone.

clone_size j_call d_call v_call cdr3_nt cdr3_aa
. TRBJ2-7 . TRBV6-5 TGTGCCAGCAAAACCGAAAGGCAATCCTACGAGCAGTACTTC CASKTERQSYEQYF
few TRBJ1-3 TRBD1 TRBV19 TGTGCCAGTAGTATTGGGGGACAGGGAACCGGAAACACCATATATTTT CASSIGGQGTGNTIYF
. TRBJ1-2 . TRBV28 TGTGCCAGCACCATGGGCTATGGCTACACCTTC CASTMGYGYTF
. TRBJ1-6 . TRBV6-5 TGTGCCAGCAGTTTGTCAGGGGAAGGGAATTCACCCCTCCACTTT CASSLSGEGNSPLHF
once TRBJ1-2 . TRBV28 TGTGCCAGCAGTTTACTCGGGGATGGCTACACCTTC CASSLLGDGYTF
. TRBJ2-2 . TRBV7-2 TGTGCCAGCAGCCCCCGACTTGAACCCACCGGGGAGCTGTTTTTT CASSPRLEPTGELFF
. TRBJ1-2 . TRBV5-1 TGCGCCAGCAGCTTGGGGGTTGTAGGAAGGGGCTACACCTTC CASSLGVVGRGYTF
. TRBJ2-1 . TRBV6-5 TGTGCCAGCAGACGGGGCGGAGATTACAATGAGCAGTTCTTC CASRRGGDYNEQFF
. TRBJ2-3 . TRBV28 TGTGCCAGCAGTCCCCTCAAAAGCGCAGGAGGCACAGATACGCAGTATTTT CASSPLKSAGGTDTQYF
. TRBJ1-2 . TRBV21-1 TGTGCCAGCAGCAAAGTGGAAGGGCATTTAGGCGACTACACCTTC CASSKVEGHLGDYTF
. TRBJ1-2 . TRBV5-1 TGCGCCAGCAGCTTGGAGGGGTCCTATGGCTACACCTTC CASSLEGSYGYTF